This T cell receptor (beta chain) comes out of a study of tumor-infiltrating lymphocytes in primary liver carcinoma. Study summary: The patients, men and women alike, were aged 30 to 69 years.

Co-extracting RNA and DNA was done with roughly 17-32 mg of unsorted bulk tissue as input. A primer in the constant region served to generate TCR beta cDNA from roughly 520 ng of total RNA. Library construction for TCR beta comprised three nested multiplex PCR rounds performed with slightly modified ARM-PCR. TCRdb analysed the multiplex PCR reads with MiXCR anew, one entry per CDR3 protein. The table lists 70,000 to 85,000 distinct CDR3 sequences, 70% to 75% of them singletons. Sample share makes this clonotype medium-sized (0.01 to 0.1%). Its antigen is still unknown. Regarding the study as a whole: Compared with tumor region pairs, tumor-adjacent and tumor-blood pairs overlapped less.

The sequenced material came from liver tumor tissue from sampling region 4. Regarding subset: tumor region T4, right-lateral pole. This receptor was taken from a woman in her sixties or seventies with primary liver carcinoma and hepatitis B virus infection.

CDR3 protein: CSVGSGTGGLETQYF. The CDR3 region has the DNA TGCAGCGTTGGGTCCGGGACAGGGGGTCTGGAGACCCAGTACTTC. The chain combines TRBV29-1 with TRBJ2-5, with 11 positions matching TRBD1. The CDR3 consists of 15 residues. Germline V gene data show CDR1 as SQVTM and CDR2 as ANQGSEA. Trimming removed 4 bases from V and 5 bases from J; junction bases left unmatched: 9.